The 3 T cell receptor beta chains given below trace back to one sample, sequenced in a study of cytomegalovirus exposure and HLA in healthy donors. The table came from immunoSEQ multiplex PCR; TCRdb's copy has only in-frame clones and leaves some out. This sample has some 90,000 clones, with more than 75% found just once. Sequencing input: PBMCs. The receptors derive from a man aged 18 to 29 in good health and CMV-seropositive.

In nucleotides, the CDR3 is TGTGCCAGCAGCTTTCGGGGGTCGGATACGCAGTATTTT. Protein product: CASSFRGSDTQYF. The chain employs TRBV5-6 and TRBJ2-3; TRBD2 is a possible D gene (6 bases). This CDR3 region has 13 residues. V was shortened by 2 bases and J by 6 bases, with 10 bases between the two germline ends. The germline CDR1 and CDR2 sequences are SGHDT and YYEEEE.

This chain connects TRBV5-1 to TRBJ2-2, with TRBD2 as a possible D gene (7 bases). The CDR3 is made up of 15 amino acids. With 4 bases removed from V and 0 bases from J, the gap between germline ends came to 10 bases. Germline CDR1 is SGHRS and CDR2 is YFSETQ. CDR3: CASSEGGANTGELFF. The CDR3 bases are TGCGCCAGCAGCGAAGGGGGGGCGAACACCGGGGAGCTGTTTTTT.

V usage is TRBV7-2 and J usage is TRBJ2-3; 7 nucleotides align to TRBD2. Germline trimming cut 2 bases from V and 8 bases from J; bases unmatched to any gene: 13. The germline CDR1 and CDR2 sequences are SGHTA and FQGNSA. The CDR3 has 16 residues. CDR3 bases: TGTGCCAGCAGCTTATCAGGGCGGGGGACCGTGGGTACGCAGTATTTT. Translation gives CASSLSGRGTVGTQYF.